This entry lists 24 T cell receptor beta chains sequenced from one sample in a study of blood T cell repertoires in COVID-19. The protocol was immunoSEQ multiplex PCR, while the TCRdb copy is restricted to in-frame clones and leaves out a portion. Of approximately 130,000 clones in the sample, around 77% were seen once. The specimen was peripheral blood. These receptors were taken from a human donor in a cohort sampled during active COVID-19.

The sample holds one count of this clone. The J gene is TRBJ2-7, the V gene TRBV28, with D maybe TRBD1 (6 bases). V was shortened by 5 bases and J by 2 bases, with 16 bases between the two germline ends. CDR3 length: 15 residues. Germline V gives CDR1 MDHEN, CDR2 SYDVKM. CDR3 sequence reads: CASSLRDTKAYEQYF. CDR3 coding DNA: TGTGCCAGCAGTCTCCGGGACACCAAAGCCTACGAGCAGTACTTC.

This clone was seen more than once but under ten times. The chain carries TRBV2 and TRBJ1-4; D might be TRBD1 (5 bases). Germline CDR1 SNHLY, CDR2 FYNNEI. This CDR3 has 13 residues. The V end lost 6 bases, the J end lost 7 bases, and 12 bases lay between the germline ends. The CDR3 region has the DNA TGTGCCAGCAGGGATCAGGGTGTTGAAAAACTGTTTTTT. Its translation is CASRDQGVEKLFF.

The chain carries TRBV10-3 and TRBJ1-3; no clear D. The CDR3 is 16 amino acids. Germline V CDR1 and CDR2: ENHRY, SYGVKD. V lost 6 bases to trimming and J lost 0 bases, with 15 bases between them. Here the CDR3 DNA reads TGTGCCATCAGGCCAGAATTACACGTCTCTGGAAACACCATATATTTT. Translated, it gives CAIRPELHVSGNTIYF.

CDR3 sequence reads: CASSFPQGETLNTEAFF. The CDR3 DNA reads TGCGCCAGCAGCTTCCCGCAGGGCGAAACTTTGAACACTGAAGCTTTCTTT. The V gene is TRBV5-1, the J gene TRBJ1-1; tentatively, D is TRBD1 (5 bases). This CDR3 contains 17 residues. The V end was cut by 2 bases, the J end by 0 bases, with 17 bases between. Germline values: CDR1 SGHRS, CDR2 YFSETQ.

This clone was recorded only once. The V call is TRBV13, the J call TRBJ2-6, with TRBD2 identical over 10 bases. This CDR3 is 18 amino acids long. Germline CDR1 reads PRHDT; CDR2 reads FYEKMQ (reference sequence). The ends lost 4 bases at V and 1 base at J; junction bases unmatched: 7. Here the CDR3 DNA reads TGTGCCAGCAGCTCGCCTAGCGGGAGTATTTCTGGGGCCAACGTCCTGACTTTC. Translated, it gives CASSSPSGSISGANVLTF.

This clone has more than one count but fewer than ten. The V and J genes are TRBV2 and TRBJ2-7, with 9 bases lining up with TRBD1. The CDR3 has 14 amino acids. In germline, CDR1 is SNHLY, CDR2 FYNNEI. Unmatched junction bases numbered 8, after V lost 8 bases and J lost 3 bases. This chain's CDR3 is CASDPGQGFYEQYF. The CDR3 DNA follows: TGTGCCAGCGATCCGGGACAGGGCTTCTACGAGCAGTACTTC.

CDR3 DNA sequence: TGTGCCACCAGCAGAGATCTGAGGGTTACTGAAGCTTTCTTT. Its protein is CATSRDLRVTEAFF. This sequence joins TRBV15 and TRBJ1-1; D is ambiguous. Trimming took 0 bases from V and 5 from J, leaving 10 bases between them. CDR3 length equals 14 residues. CDR1 is LNHNV and CDR2 is YYDKDF in the germline V gene (reference sequence).

This clone came up once. The V and J genes are TRBV19 and TRBJ2-7; 8 nucleotides line up with TRBD1. The V gene end was trimmed by 5 bases and the J gene end by 4 bases; junction bases not matched to a gene: 4. The V gene's germline CDR1 is LNHDA and CDR2 SQIVND (reference sequence). The CDR3 is 13 residues long. The CDR3 DNA sequence: TGTGCCAGTAGTCCGACAGGGGCGTACGAGCAGTACTTC. Translating it yields CASSPTGAYEQYF. The full variable domain, completed using reference TRBV19 and TRBJ2-7, is DGGITQSPKYLFRKEGQNVTLSCEQNLNHDAMYWYRQDPGQGLRLIYYSQIVNDFQKGDIAEGYSVSREKKESFPLTVTSAQKNPTAFYLCASSPTGAYEQYFGPGTRLTVT.

This chain connects TRBV28 to TRBJ1-1; TRBD1 matches 9 bases. The CDR3 has 15 residues. The V and J ends lost 6 bases and 8 bases, in that order; junction bases with no gene match: 13. The germline CDR1 and CDR2 sequences are MDHEN and SYDVKM. The CDR3 loop is CASRHRQGGGGEAFF. CDR3 nucleotide sequence: TGTGCCAGCAGGCATAGACAGGGGGGTGGCGGGGAAGCTTTCTTT.

The chain combines TRBV6-2 or TRBV6-3 with TRBJ1-1; 9 bases match TRBD1. Germline assignment: CDR1 MNHEY and CDR2 SVGEGT. The length of the CDR3 is 12 residues. V lost 0 bases and J lost 10; bases outside the gene matches: 0. The chain's CDR3 is CASSYSTGGAFF. CDR3 bases: TGTGCCAGCAGTTACTCGACAGGGGGAGCTTTCTTT.

This clone came up a few times. The chain links TRBV7-9 to TRBJ1-2; 10 bases are shared with TRBD1. V trimming: 5 bases; J trimming: 6 bases; junction bases outside the gene matches: 9. From germline, CDR1 is SEHNR and CDR2 FQNEAQ (reference sequence). The CDR3 runs to 15 residues. CDR3 sequence (DNA): TGTGCCAGCAGCGGAAGGGACAGGGGAGACGATGGCTACACCTTC. It translates to CASSGRDRGDDGYTF. The full variable domain, its missing parts supplied by reference TRBV7-9 and TRBJ1-2, is DTGVSQNPRHKITKRGQNVTFRCDPISEHNRLYWYRQTLGQGPEFLTYFQNEAQLEKSRLLSDRFSAERPKGSFSTLEIQRTEQGDSAMYLCASSGRDRGDDGYTFGSGTRLTVV.

This chain connects TRBV7-8 to TRBJ1-3; no clear D. CDR3 size: 14 residues. Germline loops: CDR1 SGHVS, CDR2 FQNEAQ. V dropped 1 base and J dropped 3 bases, with 7 bases sitting between them. The CDR3 DNA reads as TGTGCCAGCAGCTTAGATAGCCTTGGAAACACCATATATTTT. Protein: CASSLDSLGNTIYF.

This sequence joins TRBV4-1 and TRBJ1-1; possibly TRBD1 for D (5 bases). The ends were cut back, 1 base at V and 0 bases at J, with 9 bases in the middle. Germline CDR1 MGHRA, CDR2 YSYEKL. CDR3 length: 15 residues. In DNA form, the CDR3 reads TGCGCCAGCAGCCAAGGGGGCAGCCTGAACACTGAAGCTTTCTTT. It is translated as CASSQGGSLNTEAFF.

The chain uses TRBV2 and TRBJ1-2, with TRBD1 matching 10 bases. Trimming took 6 bases from V and 3 from J; bases not matched to a gene: 7. Germline lookup yields CDR1 SNHLY and CDR2 FYNNEI. This CDR3 has 15 residues. The CDR3 sequence is CASRKSGTGDYGYTF. The CDR3 DNA sequence: TGTGCCAGCAGGAAATCCGGGACAGGGGACTATGGCTACACCTTC.

The genes are TRBV5-8 and TRBJ2-7; TRBD2 is a possible D gene (6 bases). The CDR3 length is 14 residues. From germline, CDR1 is SGHTS and CDR2 YDEGEE. V lost 2 bases and J 4 bases, leaving 13 bases between the germline ends. CDR3: CASSFLGGRYEQYF. CDR3 in DNA: TGTGCCAGCAGCTTCCTCGGGGGTCGGTACGAGCAGTACTTC.

This chain links TRBV7-2 with TRBJ2-7; 8 bases fit TRBD2. With 4 bases clipped from V and 0 bases from J, the junction kept 17 bases outside the gene matches. The CDR3 runs to 19 residues. Germline CDR1 reads SGHTA; CDR2 reads FQGNSA. CDR3 in amino acids: CASSSFWDVAGHLSYEQYF. Written as DNA, the CDR3 is TGTGCCAGCAGCTCCTTCTGGGATGTAGCGGGACACCTCTCCTACGAGCAGTACTTC.

This chain connects TRBV19 to TRBJ1-4; 10 nucleotides agree with TRBD1. The V gene end was trimmed by 3 bases and the J gene end by 6 bases; junction bases not matched to a gene: 1. The CDR3 is 14 amino acids. Germline V gene lookup returns CDR1 LNHDA and CDR2 SQIVND (reference sequence). The CDR3 loop is CASSIGTGDEKLFF. CDR3 bases: TGTGCCAGTAGTATTGGGACAGGGGATGAAAAACTGTTTTTT.

This clone was seen once. V usage is TRBV27 and J usage is TRBJ1-2; maybe TRBD1 (5 bases). V was trimmed by 5 bases and J by 2 bases, leaving 12 bases between them. The CDR3 loop spans 14 amino acids. Germline CDR1 reads MNHEY; CDR2 reads SMNVEV (reference sequence). The CDR3 DNA sequence: TGTGCCAGCAGTCTCAGGGTCTCGAACTATGGCTACACCTTC. The encoded protein is CASSLRVSNYGYTF.

The J gene is TRBJ1-1, the V gene TRBV27, with no clear D. Trimming pared 5 bases from V and 1 base from J, leaving 20 bases between. CDR1 and CDR2 (germline): MNHEY, SMNVEV (reference sequence). This CDR3 is 17 amino acids long. DNA for the CDR3: TGTGCCAGCAGTCCCCGCCAGAATTTCGTACCGAACACTGAAGCTTTCTTT. Its translation is CASSPRQNFVPNTEAFF.

The CDR3 DNA follows: TGTGCCAGCAGTTACTCACTAGCGGGAGGCGATGAGCAGTTCTTC. Its translation is CASSYSLAGGDEQFF. The chain is built from TRBV6-5 and TRBJ2-1; 12 bases agree with TRBD2. The CDR3 contains 15 residues. V lost 0 bases to trimming and J lost 8 bases; unmatched junction nucleotides: 2. Germline V gives CDR1 MNHEY, CDR2 SVGAGI.

This chain links TRBV5-1 with TRBJ2-7; weak D call: TRBD2 (7 bases). V was pared by 2 bases and J by 5 bases, with 14 bases between. The V gene's germline CDR1 is SGHRS and CDR2 YFSETQ. The CDR3 totals 14 residues. The chain's CDR3 is CASSFGGARNEQYF. The CDR3 DNA reads as TGCGCCAGCAGCTTTGGGGGGGCGCGGAACGAGCAGTACTTC.

The rearrangement links TRBV28 to TRBJ2-1, with D possibly being TRBD1 (6 bases). The CDR3 is made up of 13 amino acids. The V gene's germline CDR1 is MDHEN and CDR2 SYDVKM. V was cut by 6 bases and J by 13 bases, with 19 bases left in between. This chain's CDR3 is CASRPNLRGQQFF. DNA of the CDR3: TGTGCCAGCAGACCCAATCTTAGGGGACAACAGTTCTTC.

The chain is built from TRBV7-9 and TRBJ2-7; weak D call: TRBD1 (5 bases). The germline V gene encodes CDR1 SEHNR and CDR2 FQNEAQ (reference sequence). V was trimmed by 5 bases and J by 3 bases, leaving 8 bases between them. There are 12 residues in the CDR3. The CDR3 spells CASSETDYEQYF. In nucleotides, the CDR3 is TGTGCCAGCAGCGAGACAGACTACGAGCAGTACTTC.

This sequence joins TRBV13 and TRBJ2-3; D is perhaps TRBD1 (5 bases). CDR1 is PRHDT and CDR2 is FYEKMQ in the germline V gene (reference sequence). V was shortened by 5 bases and J by 4 bases, with 22 bases between the two germline ends. The CDR3 length is 17 residues. The CDR3 reads CASSDSSQAGIADTQYF. The CDR3 coding sequence is TGTGCCAGCAGCGACTCCTCCCAGGCAGGGATCGCAGATACGCAGTATTTT.